The table lists the clone carrying this T cell receptor beta chain with a few counts. Its antigen is not identified. The data originate from a study of cytomegalovirus exposure and HLA in healthy donors. The PCR contained 60 Vbeta and 13 Jbeta primers. This table comes from immunoSEQ multiplex PCR, and its TCRdb copy is limited to in-frame clones, with some not included. The sample lists more than 100,000 clones; roughly three fifths were seen once. Everyone who donated was a healthy bone marrow donor. General study points: Another analysis was done later, and it associated 16,951 TCR beta sequences with HLA alleles at 0.05 false discovery rate. One variant, a missense change in DCLRE1C, was linked in a later analysis to TCR beta V- and J-gene trimming. DRB1 showed the most TCR associations and HLA-C the fewest in a later analysis, as rates varied by HLA locus.

The V gene's germline CDR1 is SNHLY and CDR2 FYNNEI. The V end was cut by 4 bases, the J end by 3 bases, with 13 bases between. This CDR3 is 15 amino acids long. Sequencing input: PBMCs. The chain uses TRBV2 and TRBJ1-3, with D maybe TRBD1 (5 bases). This receptor was obtained from a woman between 40 and 50 years old in good health and CMV-seropositive. The DNA for the CDR3 is TGTGCCAGCAGTGCGGAGCAGGGAGGTGGAAACACCATATATTTT. It yields the protein CASSAEQGGGNTIYF.